These 14 T cell receptor beta chains originate from one sample sequenced in a study of regulatory T cells in long-lasting Graves disease (dated by TCRdb to the early 2020s). Receptor libraries were prepared by multiplex PCR. The sample was run on an Illumina HiSeq 4000. iRepertoire HTBI primers and Arm-PCR amplification of CDR3 regions were used to construct TCR beta libraries. Through fastp at Q25 and MiXCR, TCRdb rebuilt clones from the public reads, retaining in-frame beta chains. Each record represents a unique CDR3 protein, reported with the most common genes and DNA among its rows. This sample is represented by more than 300,000 distinct CDR3 sequences; roughly 15% of them were singletons. 22% of the sample lies in the top ten. The label giving this sample's time point can be read as: newly diagnosed GD, antithyroid drugs for less than 3 months. For both TCR sequencing and RNA sequencing, RNA was extracted from PBMCs in TRIzol.

This specimen was peripheral blood mononuclear cells (PBMCs), taken at new diagnosis, from a patient treated with antithyroid drugs. These TCRs come from a female donor with Graves disease.

This clonotype was observed a handful of times. The V call is TRBV6-2 or TRBV6-3, the J call TRBJ1-3; no definite D call. Trimming pared 5 bases from V and 2 bases from J, leaving 10 bases between. This CDR3 comprises 14 residues. Germline values: CDR1 MNHEY, CDR2 SVGEGT. The CDR3 loop reads CASSRLVPGNTIYF. The CDR3 nucleotides read TGTGCCAGCAGTCGCTTGGTACCTGGAAACACCATATATTTT.

The table lists this clonotype with many counts. The CDR3 loop reads CASSSGLAGGFADTQYF. The CDR3 nucleotides are TGTGCCAGCAGCTCTGGACTAGCGGGAGGGTTCGCAGATACGCAGTATTTT. This chain links TRBV7-6 with TRBJ2-3; 15 nucleotides match TRBD2. Germline V lookup: CDR1 SGHVS, CDR2 FNYEAQ. Trimming removed 4 bases from V and 4 bases from J; junction bases left unmatched: 6. The CDR3 has 17 amino acids.

This clonotype appeared many times. The CDR3 bases are TGTGCCAGCACCGCGACAGCTAACACTGAAGCTTTCTTT. This translates into CASTATANTEAFF. The rearrangement links TRBV7-8 to TRBJ1-1; maybe TRBD1 (5 bases). The germline V gene has CDR1 SGHVS and CDR2 FQNEAQ. V was pared by 7 bases and J by 2 bases, with 11 bases between. The CDR3 runs to 13 residues.

At least ten counts were recorded for this clonotype. V usage is TRBV7-2 and J usage is TRBJ2-1; D tentatively fits TRBD1 or TRBD2 (5 bases each). The ends were cut back, 1 base at V and 3 bases at J, with 10 bases in the middle. Germline V CDR1 and CDR2: SGHTA, FQGNSA. The CDR3 has 15 amino acids. CDR3 region: CASSLGGTGYNEQFF. For the CDR3, the DNA is TGTGCCAGCAGCTTAGGAGGGACGGGCTACAATGAGCAGTTCTTC.

V is TRBV3-1 and J is TRBJ2-2; TRBD2 is a possible D gene (7 bases). Germline V gene data show CDR1 as LGHDT and CDR2 as YNNKEL (reference sequence). The V and J ends lost 0 bases and 6 bases respectively, with 17 bases between them. This CDR3 contains 17 residues. The CDR3, as DNA: TGTGCCAGCAGCCAAGATGGCGGGGGCGCGACTCCCGGGGAGCTGTTTTTT. It encodes CASSQDGGGATPGELFF.

This clonotype was picked up a small number of times. The chain combines TRBV9 with TRBJ2-2, with unresolved D. This CDR3 is 13 amino acids long. The V end lost 3 bases, the J end lost 5 bases, and 8 bases lay between the germline ends. The germline CDR1 and CDR2 sequences are SGDLS and YYNGEE. The CDR3 protein is CASSAHLTGELFF. CDR3 bases: TGTGCCAGCAGCGCACACTTGACCGGGGAGCTGTTTTTT.

This clonotype was detected ten times or more. The chain links TRBV27 to TRBJ2-5; 10 bases are a match to TRBD2. This CDR3 contains 17 residues. Germline values: CDR1 MNHEY, CDR2 SMNVEV (reference sequence). The ends lost 4 bases at V and 5 bases at J; junction bases unmatched: 13. Here the CDR3 DNA reads TGTGCCAGCAGTTCCATAGGAGCGGGGGGGAGGGACGAGACCCAGTACTTC. Translated, it gives CASSSIGAGGRDETQYF.

V gene TRBV29-1 combines with J gene TRBJ2-1, with D tentatively TRBD1 or TRBD2 (5 bases each). Trimming cost V 4 bases and J 8 bases, with 18 bases left between them. Germline CDR1 reads SQVTM; CDR2 reads ANQGSEA. This CDR3 has 14 amino acids. CDR3 DNA sequence: TGCAGCGTTGGGCCCGGAGGAAGGGGCGATGAGCAGTTCTTC. Residues: CSVGPGGRGDEQFF.

This clonotype showed up just a few times. V and J are TRBV4-3 and TRBJ2-1; D assignment may be TRBD1 or TRBD2 (5 bases each). The germline V gene encodes CDR1 LGHNA and CDR2 YSLEER. V lost 0 bases and J 0 bases, leaving 12 bases between the germline ends. The CDR3 runs to 17 residues. The CDR3 bases are TGCGCCAGCAGCCAAGATCCGGCAGGGAGCTCCTACAATGAGCAGTTCTTC. This sequence encodes CASSQDPAGSSYNEQFF.

This clonotype was seen more than once but under ten times. This chain links TRBV18 with TRBJ2-5; D assignment may be TRBD1 or TRBD2 (5 bases each). The germline gives CDR1 KGHSH, CDR2 LQKENI. There are 13 residues in the CDR3. Between the trimmed V and J ends, which lost 6 bases and 6 bases, there was a span of 14 bases. The CDR3 DNA follows: TGTGCCAGCTCCTTTCGGGGACCAAAGACCCAGTACTTC. Translating it yields CASSFRGPKTQYF. Full variable domain (missing parts from reference TRBV18 and TRBJ2-5): NAGVMQNPRHLVRRRGQEARLRCSPMKGHSHVYWYRQLPEEGLKFMVYLQKENIIDESGMPKERFSAEFPKEGPSILRIQQVVRGDSAAYFCASSFRGPKTQYFGPGTRLLVL.

Ten or more counts support this clonotype. The chain combines TRBV7-2 with TRBJ1-1; D call uncertain. Germline V gene data show CDR1 as SGHTA and CDR2 as FQGNSA. This CDR3 has 13 amino acids. With 2 bases removed from V and 1 base from J, the gap between germline ends came to 5 bases. The CDR3 here is CASSLTTNTEAFF. DNA for the CDR3: TGTGCCAGCAGCTTAACTACGAACACTGAAGCTTTCTTT.

The V call is TRBV12-5, the J call TRBJ2-5, with TRBD1 as a possible D gene (5 bases). This CDR3 region has 13 residues. The ends were cut back, 7 bases at V and 1 base at J, with 10 bases in the middle. Germline V gene lookup returns CDR1 LGHNT and CDR2 FRNRAP. Written as DNA, the CDR3 is TGTGCTAGTGTTAGGGGCCTCCAAGAGACCCAGTACTTC. Translation: CASVRGLQETQYF.

The sample holds many counts of this clonotype. The chain links TRBV9 to TRBJ2-3; D is ambiguous. The CDR3 sequence is 12 residues long. V was cut by 0 bases and J by 3 bases, with 2 bases left in between. The germline V gene encodes CDR1 SGDLS and CDR2 YYNGEE. CDR3 bases: TGTGCCAGCAGCGTAGCTACAGATACGCAGTATTTT. Translated, it gives CASSVATDTQYF.

The chain employs TRBV9 and TRBJ2-3; TRBD2 matches at 8 bases. There are 15 residues in the CDR3. Germline assignment: CDR1 SGDLS and CDR2 YYNGEE. V lost 3 bases, J lost 2 bases, and 5 bases stayed unmatched. Here the CDR3 reads CASSGVAGYTDTQYF. The CDR3 DNA sequence: TGTGCCAGCAGCGGGGTAGCGGGGTACACAGATACGCAGTATTTT.